The 13 T cell receptor beta chains in this list originate from one sample, sequenced in a study of blood T cell repertoires in COVID-19. Method: immunoSEQ multiplex PCR; TCRdb's copy keeps in-frame clones and lacks some. In the table there are around 97,000 clones, 80% to 90% of which are singletons. Material: peripheral blood. These receptors were taken from a human donor in a cohort sampled during active COVID-19.

This rearrangement joins TRBV6-6 to TRBJ2-7, with a tentative D call TRBD2 (5 bases). Germline CDR1 reads MNHNY; CDR2 reads SVGAGI (reference sequence). The CDR3 totals 16 residues. Deletions cut 2 bases from V and 1 base from J, with 15 bases between. CDR3 DNA sequence: TGTGCCAGCAGTTACGAGAGGGTGGCCCAATCCTACGAGCAGTACTTC. Its translation is CASSYERVAQSYEQYF.

The chain is built from TRBV29-1 and TRBJ2-5, with D hard to call. V gave up 5 bases and J gave up 2 bases, with 15 bases separating them. The CDR3 is 14 residues long. Germline CDR1 SQVTM, CDR2 ANQGSEA. The CDR3 loop reads CSVPQAPLQETQYF. The DNA of the CDR3 is TGCAGCGTTCCGCAGGCGCCCCTACAAGAGACCCAGTACTTC.

The chain is built from TRBV23-1 and TRBJ1-6; 7 bases align to TRBD1. Being an ORF, TRBV23-1 has a function that is uncertain. The V and J ends lost 2 bases and 9 bases, in that order; junction bases with no gene match: 4. This CDR3 has 14 residues. The CDR3 nucleotides read TGCGCCAGCAGTCAACCCCGACAGGGTTCACCCCTCCACTTT. Its protein product is CASSQPRQGSPLHF.

The genes are TRBV2 and TRBJ1-1; D uncertain. Trimming cost V 7 bases and J 11 bases, with 26 bases left between them. The CDR3 has 15 amino acids. CDR1 SNHLY and CDR2 FYNNEI come from the germline V gene. CDR3: CASTNIEGWPTLAFF. The CDR3 DNA is TGTGCCAGCACGAACATAGAGGGATGGCCGACCCTTGCTTTCTTT.

The chain combines TRBV5-5 with TRBJ1-5, with D perhaps matching TRBD1 (5 bases). Germline CDR1 reads SGHKS; CDR2 reads YYEKEE (reference sequence). Trimming took 4 bases from V and 1 from J, leaving 12 bases between them. The CDR3 is 15 amino acids. The CDR3 DNA reads as TGTGCCAGCAGCACCGACAGTGCCAGCAATCAGCCCCAGCATTTT. It codes for CASSTDSASNQPQHF. Full variable domain (missing parts from reference TRBV5-5 and TRBJ1-5): DAGVTQSPTHLIKTRGQQVTLRCSPISGHKSVSWYQQVLGQGPQFIFQYYEKEERGRGNFPDRFSARQFPNYSSELNVNALLLGDSALYLCASSTDSASNQPQHFGDGTRLSIL.

The chain is built from TRBV5-1 and TRBJ2-7; TRBD1 matches at 7 bases. V dropped 4 bases and J dropped 2; count of bases not matched to a gene: 9. The CDR3 extends over 15 amino acids. Germline V lookup: CDR1 SGHRS, CDR2 YFSETQ. For the CDR3, the DNA is TGCGCCAGCAGCCCCGGACAGGAAGAGGCCTACGAGCAGTACTTC. Amino acid sequence: CASSPGQEEAYEQYF.

The chain combines TRBV27 with TRBJ2-3; perhaps TRBD1 as D (5 bases). The CDR3 is made up of 15 amino acids. V gave up 8 bases and J gave up 6 bases, with 21 bases separating them. Germline assignment: CDR1 MNHEY and CDR2 SMNVEV (reference sequence). This chain's CDR3 is CASANRPGSGDTQYF. The CDR3, as DNA: TGTGCCAGCGCTAACCGCCCCGGGTCAGGGGATACGCAGTATTTT.

J is TRBJ2-5 and V is TRBV10-3; D is perhaps TRBD2 (5 bases). Trimming shortened V by 0 bases and J by 5 bases, and 7 bases separated the two germline ends. Per germline, CDR1 ENHRY and CDR2 SYGVKD. There are 13 residues in the CDR3. The CDR3 here is CAISESPGETQYF. The CDR3 nucleotides read TGTGCCATCAGTGAGTCACCGGGGGAGACCCAGTACTTC.

The genes are TRBV6-5 and TRBJ1-2; D unresolved. Trimming removed 2 bases at V and 4 bases at J, with 11 bases between. Germline loops: CDR1 MNHEY, CDR2 SVGAGI. The CDR3 has 14 residues. CDR3 nucleotide sequence: TGTGCCAGCAGTTACGACTACAACGGCTATGGCTACACCTTC. Translating gives CASSYDYNGYGYTF.

The J gene is TRBJ1-1, the V gene TRBV5-1; tentative D call: TRBD1 (5 bases). Trimming stripped 3 bases from V and 11 bases from J, with 20 bases between. This CDR3 contains 14 residues. Germline CDR1 and CDR2: SGHRS and YFSETQ. The CDR3 spells CASSSTDSRNLAFF. The DNA of the CDR3 is TGCGCCAGCAGCTCGACTGACAGTCGCAACCTGGCTTTCTTT.

CDR3 in amino acids: CASSLTPGSGEVGYTF. The CDR3 DNA is TGTGCCAGCAGCTTAACCCCCGGCTCAGGGGAAGTTGGCTACACCTTC. V usage is TRBV7-3 and J usage is TRBJ1-2; TRBD1 is a possible D gene (6 bases). Germline lookup yields CDR1 SGHTA and CDR2 FQGTGA. Trimming left V 0 bases short and J 7 bases short, with 18 bases between. CDR3 length: 16 amino acids.

The chain employs TRBV2 and TRBJ2-1; 7 bases are a match to TRBD2. This CDR3 comprises 15 residues. The V gene end was trimmed by 8 bases and the J gene end by 4 bases; junction bases not matched to a gene: 11. CDR1 is SNHLY, CDR2 FYNNEI, per germline. CDR3 sequence: CASGTAGERYNEQFF. The DNA for the CDR3 is TGTGCCAGCGGGACCGCGGGAGAGCGGTACAATGAGCAGTTCTTC. Full variable domain (missing parts from reference TRBV2 and TRBJ2-1): EPEVTQTPSHQVTQMGQEVILRCVPISNHLYFYWYRQILGQKVEFLVSFYNNEISEKSEIFDDQFSVERPDGSNFTLKIRSTKLEDSAMYFCASGTAGERYNEQFFGPGTRLTVL.

The chain recombines TRBV9 with TRBJ1-1; D perhaps matches TRBD1 (6 bases). V shed 0 bases and J shed 4 bases, with 10 bases lying between them. Germline values: CDR1 SGDLS, CDR2 YYNGEE. The CDR3 is 14 residues long. The CDR3, as DNA: TGTGCCAGCAGCGTAGATGGCAGGGGCACTGAAGCTTTCTTT. Protein product: CASSVDGRGTEAFF.